This is a list of T cell receptor beta chains from one sample in a study of T cells in Graves' hyperthyroidism and ophthalmopathy. One entry per CDR3 protein results from TCRdb running MiXCR on the multiplex PCR reads. The top ten hold 7% to 9% of the sample, which has about 600,000 distinct CDR3 sequences, 13% to 15% seen once. The sequenced sample was blood. Receptors originate from a woman aged 18-30 years with Graves' ophthalmopathy. The conserved cysteine and the conserved F or W are not part of the CDR3 here. The D gene is left open where the match is weak.

V: TRBV29-1
D: NA
J: TRBJ2-7
CDR3: SVQFRGYFAYEQY

V: TRBV29-1
D: NA
J: TRBJ2-2
CDR3: SGTLSNTGELF

V: TRBV11-2
D: TRBD1
J: TRBJ2-7
CDR3: ASSSGSGTVGY

V: TRBV12-3/TRBV12-4
D: TRBD1
J: TRBJ2-1
CDR3: ASSSGTGEQF

V: TRBV7-3
D: TRBD2
J: TRBJ2-1
CDR3: ASSVGLADYNEQF

V: TRBV7-3
D: NA
J: TRBJ2-3
CDR3: ASSEDWFNTDTQY

V: TRBV3-1
D: TRBD2
J: TRBJ2-3
CDR3: ASSQDRGTSATVDTQY

V: TRBV20-1
D: TRBD2
J: TRBJ2-7
CDR3: SATRGGLAGGGRY

V: TRBV7-9
D: NA
J: TRBJ2-3
CDR3: ASSLTWSDTQY

V: TRBV4-1
D: NA
J: TRBJ1-1
CDR3: ASSQDRENTEAF

V: TRBV29-1
D: NA
J: TRBJ2-5
CDR3: SGNNRGRSGETQY

V: TRBV12-3/TRBV12-4
D: TRBD1
J: TRBJ1-4
CDR3: ASSSTQGADEKLF

V: TRBV10-3
D: NA
J: TRBJ1-6
CDR3: AISDSRGGIYNSPLH

V: TRBV5-1
D: TRBD2
J: TRBJ2-2
CDR3: ASSLDASGSNTGELF

V: TRBV27
D: NA
J: TRBJ1-2
CDR3: ASPAGGGYT

V: TRBV6-1
D: TRBD2
J: TRBJ2-7
CDR3: ASSSRGSGSYEQY

V: TRBV20-1
D: NA
J: TRBJ2-1
CDR3: SARRRDAIRYYNEQF

V: TRBV6-1
D: NA
J: TRBJ1-2
CDR3: ASKGSTLLESANYGYT

V: TRBV12-5
D: TRBD2
J: TRBJ2-1
CDR3: ASGLRLAGYNEQF

V: TRBV5-6
D: NA
J: TRBJ2-5
CDR3: ASSSGTLVETQY

V: TRBV30
D: NA
J: TRBJ2-4
CDR3: AWRGPKNIQY

V: TRBV6-5
D: NA
J: TRBJ1-4
CDR3: ASSYGQPNEKLF

V: TRBV6-6
D: TRBD2
J: TRBJ2-5
CDR3: ASSYGTSGRPETQY

V: TRBV20-1
D: NA
J: TRBJ1-5
CDR3: SARQGSNQPQH

V: TRBV24-1
D: NA
J: TRBJ1-1
CDR3: ATQGPFGTEAF

V: TRBV29-1
D: NA
J: TRBJ2-7
CDR3: SVEGQTRSRVREQY

V: TRBV27
D: NA
J: TRBJ2-3
CDR3: ASSSHGILTIFEGTQY

V: TRBV25-1
D: NA
J: TRBJ2-1
CDR3: ASSVEGLGEQF

V: TRBV4-1
D: NA
J: TRBJ2-2
CDR3: ASSQGTGLRSVGELF

V: TRBV10-3
D: NA
J: TRBJ1-2
CDR3: AISDPQGPYGYT

V: TRBV12-3/TRBV12-4
D: NA
J: TRBJ1-5
CDR3: ASSHHKRTLNSNQPQH

V: TRBV7-2
D: NA
J: TRBJ1-1
CDR3: ASSLALTGNEAF

V: TRBV2
D: NA
J: TRBJ1-3
CDR3: ASSTPGETGNTIY

V: TRBV27
D: TRBD1
J: TRBJ2-7
CDR3: ASIGTGEEQY

V: TRBV29-1
D: NA
J: TRBJ1-2
CDR3: SVEIARVDYGYT

V: TRBV30
D: NA
J: TRBJ1-3
CDR3: AWSTGVSGNTIY

V: TRBV11-2
D: NA
J: TRBJ2-7
CDR3: ASSLGAVSSYEQY

V: TRBV3-1
D: NA
J: TRBJ1-1
CDR3: ASWMNTEAF

V: TRBV20-1
D: NA
J: TRBJ2-5
CDR3: SARDGGSVSQETQY

V: TRBV27
D: NA
J: TRBJ2-2
CDR3: ASFLQNTGELF

V: TRBV12-3/TRBV12-4
D: TRBD1
J: TRBJ1-5
CDR3: ASSKGQGFYGTPQSYSNQPQH

V: TRBV12-3/TRBV12-4
D: NA
J: TRBJ2-1
CDR3: ASAPGLRYNEQF

V: TRBV11-3
D: TRBD2
J: TRBJ2-7
CDR3: ASSPREREAYPFYEQY

V: TRBV11-3
D: TRBD1
J: TRBJ2-3
CDR3: ASSLGRGWDSTSPDTQY

V: TRBV2
D: TRBD1
J: TRBJ2-3
CDR3: ASSQAGGELDTQY

V: TRBV5-6
D: NA
J: TRBJ1-2
CDR3: ASSLYYDYGYT

V: TRBV7-2
D: NA
J: TRBJ1-1
CDR3: ASSLDAGNTEAF

V: TRBV11-2
D: TRBD2
J: TRBJ2-1
CDR3: ASSLVPSGDNEQF

V: TRBV20-1
D: NA
J: TRBJ2-3
CDR3: SALEEASTDTQY

V: TRBV6-1
D: NA
J: TRBJ2-3
CDR3: ASSEARASSTDTQY

V: TRBV10-2
D: NA
J: TRBJ2-2
CDR3: ASSEQGPANTGELF

V: TRBV30
D: TRBD1
J: TRBJ1-2
CDR3: AWSLHRGIYGYT

V: TRBV18
D: TRBD1
J: TRBJ2-7
CDR3: ASSPQETGQYPYEQY

V: TRBV30
D: NA
J: TRBJ1-5
CDR3: ASTDAYSNQPQH

V: TRBV4-1
D: TRBD1
J: TRBJ2-7
CDR3: ASSLSRTGLPREQY

V: TRBV4-1
D: NA
J: TRBJ1-1
CDR3: ASSLPRGVAKTEAF

V: TRBV7-9
D: TRBD1
J: TRBJ1-1
CDR3: ASGEQGAGMVTEAF

V: TRBV5-5
D: TRBD2
J: TRBJ2-2
CDR3: ASSLGLAGGPFTGELF

V: TRBV6-1
D: TRBD1
J: TRBJ1-6
CDR3: ASSSGQGARSPLH

V: TRBV6-5
D: NA
J: TRBJ2-5
CDR3: TSSSPGLHLNIQETQY